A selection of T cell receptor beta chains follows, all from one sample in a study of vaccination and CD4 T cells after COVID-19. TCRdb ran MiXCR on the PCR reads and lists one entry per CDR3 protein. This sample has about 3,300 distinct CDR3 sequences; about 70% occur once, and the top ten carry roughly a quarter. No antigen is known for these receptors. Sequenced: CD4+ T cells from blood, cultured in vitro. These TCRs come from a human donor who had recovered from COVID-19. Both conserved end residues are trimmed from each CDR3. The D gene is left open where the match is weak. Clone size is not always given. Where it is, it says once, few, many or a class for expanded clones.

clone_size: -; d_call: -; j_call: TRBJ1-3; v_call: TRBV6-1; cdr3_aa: ASIGAYSGNTIY
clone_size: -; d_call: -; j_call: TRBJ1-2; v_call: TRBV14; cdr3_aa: ASSQELRYGYT
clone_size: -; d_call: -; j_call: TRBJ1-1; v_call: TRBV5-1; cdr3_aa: ASNPDGFQGTEAF
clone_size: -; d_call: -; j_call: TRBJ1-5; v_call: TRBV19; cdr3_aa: ASSIGSGRGSNQPQH
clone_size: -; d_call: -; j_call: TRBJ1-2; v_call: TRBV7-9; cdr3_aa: ASRPAGYGYT
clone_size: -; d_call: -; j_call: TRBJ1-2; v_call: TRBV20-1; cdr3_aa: SGGSLYGYT
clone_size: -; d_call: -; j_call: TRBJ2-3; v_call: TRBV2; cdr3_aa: ASKLEGRVDTQY
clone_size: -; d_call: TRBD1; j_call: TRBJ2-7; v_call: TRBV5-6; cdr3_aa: ASSRQGSYEQY
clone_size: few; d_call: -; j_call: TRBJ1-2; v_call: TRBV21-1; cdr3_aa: ASSKVRTAHNYGYT
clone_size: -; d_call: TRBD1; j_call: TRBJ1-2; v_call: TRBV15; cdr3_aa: ATSSPRTGGSYGYT
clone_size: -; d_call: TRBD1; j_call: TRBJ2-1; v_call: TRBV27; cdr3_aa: ASSLEGHRGYNEQF
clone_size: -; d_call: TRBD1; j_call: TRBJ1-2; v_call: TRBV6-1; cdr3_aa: ASMLAGGNYGYT
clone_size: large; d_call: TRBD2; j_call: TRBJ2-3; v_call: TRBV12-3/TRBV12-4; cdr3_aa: ASTTSGGVSDTQY
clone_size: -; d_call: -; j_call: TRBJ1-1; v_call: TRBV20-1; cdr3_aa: SAGTRGSTEAF
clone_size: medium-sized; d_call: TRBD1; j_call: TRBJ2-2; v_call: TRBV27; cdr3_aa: ASSLYRGTGELF
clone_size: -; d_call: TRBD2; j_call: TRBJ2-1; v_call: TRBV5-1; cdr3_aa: ASSPYLAGISSYNEQF
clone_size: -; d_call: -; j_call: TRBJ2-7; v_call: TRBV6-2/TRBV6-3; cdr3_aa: ASSLQGGWEQY
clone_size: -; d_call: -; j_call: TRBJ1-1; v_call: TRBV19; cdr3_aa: ASMIGPMNTEAF
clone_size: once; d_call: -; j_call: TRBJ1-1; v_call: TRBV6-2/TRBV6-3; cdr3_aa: ASTARAYEAF
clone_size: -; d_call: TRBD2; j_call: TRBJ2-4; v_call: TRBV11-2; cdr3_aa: ASSLGAGGLNIQY
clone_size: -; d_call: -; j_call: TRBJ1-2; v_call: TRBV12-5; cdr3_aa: ASGLDGPLFIYT